This T cell receptor beta chain comes out of a study of blood T cell repertoires in COVID-19. About the research overall: Specimens from acute and convalescent COVID-19 originated in the United States, Italy and Spain.

Germline assignment: CDR1 SGHNT and CDR2 YYREEE (reference sequence). V was trimmed by 0 bases and J by 12 bases, leaving 21 bases between them. CDR3 length: 16 amino acids. Source study methods: Amplified reference gene primers provided the basis for estimating nucleated cell counts. Measured with immunoSEQ multiplex PCR; TCRdb has only the in-frame clones, and not every one. The V and J calls and clone size are taken from that table; D and trimming were inferred from the DNA. This table has about 360,000 clones, around nine tenths appearing once. Sequenced: peripheral blood. This TCR came from a human donor in a cohort sampled during active COVID-19. The gene calls are TRBV5-4 and TRBJ1-4, with D tentatively TRBD1 (6 bases). The CDR3 sequence is CASSLADRSTPRELFF. Written as DNA, the CDR3 is TGTGCCAGCAGCTTGGCGGACAGAAGCACCCCCCGGGAACTGTTTTTT.